These 5 T cell receptor beta chains came from one sample sequenced in a study of cytomegalovirus exposure and HLA in healthy donors (TCRdb year 2017). Library creation used the immunoSEQ multiplex PCR assay. The multiplex PCR relied on a mix of 60 forward primers for TCR Vbeta segments and 13 reverse primers for TCR Jbeta segments. In its TCRdb copy, this immuneACCESS table keeps in-frame sequences only and misses some clones. Where compared with another copy, unresolved V genes explain less than half of these, and the others have no known cause. For this sample the table gives 100,000 to 150,000 clones, of which about 80% were detected only once. The ten largest account for 1% of the sample. Sequenced sample: PBMCs. These receptors were obtained from a man in his forties in good health and CMV-seronegative.

V and J are TRBV5-1 and TRBJ2-7; 13 nucleotides align to TRBD2. CDR1 and CDR2 (germline): SGHRS, YFSETQ. Trimming removed 3 bases from V and 0 bases from J; junction bases left unmatched: 6. This CDR3 is built from 17 residues. This CDR3 reads CASSWGLAGSSSYEQYF. The DNA of the CDR3 is TGCGCCAGCAGCTGGGGACTAGCGGGGAGTAGCTCCTACGAGCAGTACTTC.

The V call is TRBV30, the J call TRBJ1-6; D call uncertain. V shed 1 base and J shed 0 bases, with 7 bases lying between them. CDR1 GTSNPN and CDR2 SVGIG come from the germline V gene (reference sequence). The CDR3 is made up of 15 amino acids. The CDR3 DNA sequence: TGTGCCTGGAGTGAGAGGAGCTCCTATAATTCACCCCTCCACTTT. Translated, it gives CAWSERSSYNSPLHF.

The chain recombines TRBV5-1 with TRBJ1-1, with D tentatively TRBD1 (5 bases). Germline V lookup: CDR1 SGHRS, CDR2 YFSETQ. The CDR3 extends over 14 amino acids. V lost 2 bases to trimming and J lost 4 bases, with 12 bases between them. CDR3 region: CASSFQGLGTEAFF. The CDR3 nucleotides read TGCGCCAGCAGCTTTCAGGGTCTGGGCACTGAAGCTTTCTTT.

This chain connects TRBV21-1 to TRBJ1-1. TRBV21-1 is noted as a pseudogene. The CDR3 length is 14 residues. The CDR3 loop reads CASSMVAMNTEAFF. CDR3 nucleotide sequence: TGTGCCAGCAGCATGGTAGCAATGAACACTGAAGCTTTCTTT.

This clone was counted a few times. The genes are TRBV6-1 and TRBJ1-5; D is perhaps TRBD1 (5 bases). The germline CDR1 and CDR2 sequences are MNHNS and SASEGT. Trimming removed 2 bases at V and 4 bases at J, with 12 bases between. CDR3 size: 15 residues. The CDR3 sequence: CASSEPRGDNQPQHF. In nucleotides, the CDR3 is TGTGCCAGCAGTGAACCCCGGGGGGATAATCAGCCCCAGCATTTT.